The clone carrying this T cell receptor beta chain occurred a few times. Its antigen remains unknown. TCRbeta library construction was performed incorporating unique molecular identifiers. TCRdb redid the calling of the PCR reads with MiXCR, one entry per CDR3 protein. The table records over 100,000 distinct CDR3 sequences, 10% of them present only once. The entry originates in a study of T-cell reconstitution after alpha-beta-depleted transplantation in children. Broader study findings: Diversity and T-cell counts at one year after transplant derived mostly from new T cells.

Per germline, CDR1 SGHNT and CDR2 YENEEA. V was clipped by 6 bases and J by 7 bases; unmatched bases: 8. The CDR3 contains 15 residues. The source is a boy between 2 and 15 years old with acute lymphoblastic leukemia, due to receive a stem cell transplant. The material sequenced was PBMCs, taken before TCRalphabeta/CD19-depleted stem cell transplant. V and J are TRBV11-3 and TRBJ2-1; 11 bases are a match to TRBD1. As DNA, the CDR3 is TGTGCCAGCAGTTATACCGGGACAGGGGGGAATGAGCAGTTCTTC. Encoded protein: CASSYTGTGGNEQFF.